A selection of T cell receptor beta chains follows, all from one sample in a study of T cell repertoires in cytomegalovirus infection. One entry per CDR3 protein, called by TCRdb with MiXCR from the reads. The profile shows 100,000 or so distinct CDR3 sequences, under 50% of them singletons. The antigens for these receptors are not known. Here the sequenced sample was CD8+ T cells from cultured PBMCs, taken from culture after CMV antigen stimulation. The origin of the receptors is a human donor in good health (CMV status not recorded). Some clones in this sample may be carry-over from other donors' samples. Each CDR3 is given with its conserved first and last residue. The D gene is left open where the match is weak. Expanded clones get a size class; other rows say once, few or many, or leave the size out.

>TRBV28|TRBD1|TRBJ1-1|NA
TGTGCCAGCATAGCCCCCCAACAGGGGCAACTGAACACTGAAGCTTTCTTT
CASIAPQQGQLNTEAFF
>TRBV2|TRBD2|TRBJ2-1|NA
TGTGCCAGCAGTGTTAGCGGGGGGGCCCAGGCTTTCGACAATGAGCAGTTCTTC
CASSVSGGAQAFDNEQFF
>TRBV19|TRBD1|TRBJ1-5|NA
TGTGCCAGTAGTGCGGGACAGAAGAATCAGCCCCAGCATTTT
CASSAGQKNQPQHF
>TRBV9|NA|TRBJ1-1|few
TGTGCCAGCAGCCCCCGGGGGGACACTGAAGCTTTCTTT
CASSPRGDTEAFF
>TRBV6-5|TRBD2|TRBJ2-5|NA
TGTGCCAGCATGAGGCGGGGGGTAAAGCAAGAGACCCAGTACTTC
CASMRRGVKQETQYF
>TRBV12-3/TRBV12-4|NA|TRBJ1-1|NA
TGTGCCAGCAGTCTCGGGTATTACGCTGAAGCTTTCTTT
CASSLGYYAEAFF
>TRBV6-1|NA|TRBJ2-3|many
TGTGCCAGCAGAGGATACCGGGGCTCCTCGCCCACAGATACGCAGTATTTT
CASRGYRGSSPTDTQYF
>TRBV7-2|NA|TRBJ2-5|few
TGTGCCAGCAGCTCCTCCTTCCAACTGGCGGGGAAAGAGACCCAGTACTTC
CASSSSFQLAGKETQYF
>TRBV7-2|NA|TRBJ2-5|few
TGTGCCAGCAGCTTATGGCTCAGTGCCAAGGAGACCCAGTACTTC
CASSLWLSAKETQYF
>TRBV19|NA|TRBJ1-1|NA
TGTGCCAGTAGTATGATACAGAACACTGAAGCTTTCTTT
CASSMIQNTEAFF
>TRBV28|TRBD2|TRBJ2-7|NA
TGTGCCAGCAGTCCGTTAGCGGGGGGAGCCTACGAGCAGTACTTC
CASSPLAGGAYEQYF
>TRBV2|NA|TRBJ2-2|many
TGTGCCAGCAGTGCCTACCCTAGTTCCACCGGGGAGCTGTTTTTT
CASSAYPSSTGELFF
>TRBV7-3|TRBD1|TRBJ1-2|few
TGTGCCAGCAGCATGACAGGGGGAGGCTATGGCTACACCTTC
CASSMTGGGYGYTF
>TRBV7-8|TRBD2|TRBJ2-1|few
TGTGCCAGCAGCCCCAAATCGTATTCTGGACTAGTAATCAATGAGCAGTTCTTC
CASSPKSYSGLVINEQFF
>TRBV19|NA|TRBJ1-5|NA
TGTGCCAGTAGTATAGATGGAGGGAAAGGCCAGCCCCAGCATTTT
CASSIDGGKGQPQHF
>TRBV19|NA|TRBJ1-1|NA
TGTGCCAGTAGTATATTCGGGATGACTGAAGCTTTCTTT
CASSIFGMTEAFF
>TRBV11-1|NA|TRBJ2-5|NA
TGTGCCAGCAGCTTAGATGTCCAAGAGACCCAGTACTTC
CASSLDVQETQYF
>TRBV19|TRBD1|TRBJ2-1|NA
TGTGCCAGTAGTATATGGACAGGGAGTAACAATGAGCAGTTCTTC
CASSIWTGSNNEQFF
>TRBV12-3/TRBV12-4|TRBD1|TRBJ1-1|NA
TGTGCCAGCACCCCGGGACAGACGAACACTGAAGCTTTCTTT
CASTPGQTNTEAFF
>TRBV27|NA|TRBJ1-5|NA
TGTGCCAGCAGTCCGGCCAGGGGCCATAGCAATCAGCCCCAGCATTTT
CASSPARGHSNQPQHF
>TRBV6-5|TRBD1|TRBJ2-1|many
TGTGCCAGCAGTTCAAGACAGGGTCCTTCCTACAATGAGCAGTTCTTC
CASSSRQGPSYNEQFF
>TRBV20-1|NA|TRBJ2-7|NA
TGCAGTGTCGGGTACGAGCAGTACTTC
CSVGYEQYF
>TRBV27|NA|TRBJ1-6|NA
TGTGCCAGCAGTTTAAGTTTGAGCTCCTATAATTCACCCCTCCACTTT
CASSLSLSSYNSPLHF
>TRBV13|NA|TRBJ1-1|NA
TGTGCCAGCAGCTCCCTTTGGCGGGAGAACACTGAAGCTTTCTTT
CASSSLWRENTEAFF
>TRBV7-8|TRBD2|TRBJ2-3|many
TGTGCCAGCAGTCGAAGCGGGGGGGCGCCGGATACGCAGTATTTT
CASSRSGGAPDTQYF
>TRBV11-2|NA|TRBJ2-5|NA
TGTGCCAGCAGCTCTACTGGGGTAAATTGGGAGACCCAGTACTTC
CASSSTGVNWETQYF
>TRBV7-9|NA|TRBJ1-2|NA
NA
CASSTSVGQGAVTF
>TRBV2|NA|TRBJ2-5|NA
TGTGCCAGCAGTGATTATCAGAGCCAAGAGACCCAGTACTTC
CASSDYQSQETQYF
>TRBV27|NA|TRBJ2-2|few
TGTGCCAGCAGCCCCGGATGGACGGTACGGGAGCTGTTTTTT
CASSPGWTVRELFF
>TRBV4-1|NA|TRBJ1-2|many
TGCGCCAGCAGCCAAGACAACGCCATAGACGGCTACACCTTC
CASSQDNAIDGYTF
>TRBV7-6|NA|TRBJ2-5|many
TGTGCCAGCAGCTTACAGGGACACCCTTTCGGGGAGACCCAGTACTTC
CASSLQGHPFGETQYF
>TRBV18|NA|TRBJ1-2|many
TGTGCCAGCTCACCGGGGGACGGCTATGGCTACACCTTC
CASSPGDGYGYTF
>TRBV2|TRBD2|TRBJ2-3|NA
TGTGCCAGCAGTGAATCTATCCTAGCGGGAGACACAGATACGCAGTATTTT
CASSESILAGDTDTQYF
>TRBV10-3|NA|TRBJ1-2|few
TGTGCCATCAGTGAGTCAGTAAGGTTACTCCATGGCTACACCTTC
CAISESVRLLHGYTF